This T cell receptor (beta chain) was sequenced for a study of cytomegalovirus exposure and HLA in healthy donors. Regarding the study as a whole: Sequencing likely generated an artifact that appeared as a cluster of highly shared sequence variants. A later examination showed that TCR association rates differed by HLA locus, with DRB1 most and HLA-C fewest. The analysis excluded some indistinguishable V segments, including TRBV6-2 and TRBV6-3.

Amplification used 60 Vbeta primers and 13 Jbeta primers. The repertoire was sequenced with immunoSEQ multiplex PCR; TCRdb's copy has only in-frame clones and lacks some. Of roughly 110,000 clones listed, under 80% were seen once; the top ten hold roughly 3.4%. This clone has a handful of counts. The antigen is undetermined. Germline assignment: CDR1 LNHDA and CDR2 SQIVND (reference sequence). V was clipped by 7 bases and J by 2 bases, with 6 bases between them. CDR3 length: 11 amino acids. The material sequenced was PBMCs. The sequence was collected from a man aged 55 to 70 in good health and CMV-seronegative. The chain recombines TRBV19 with TRBJ2-7, with D unresolved. DNA of the CDR3: TGTGCCAGTAAGTCGGCCTACGAGCAGTACTTC. Translation: CASKSAYEQYF.